One sample yielded the 21 T cell receptor beta chains listed below, sequenced in a study of regulatory T cells in long-lasting Graves disease. The time point denotes: persistent/refractory GD, antithyroid drugs over 5 years with positive TRAb. PBMC-derived RNA was used for the TCR library. According to the study, TCR beta libraries were built with iRepertoire HTBI primers and CDR3-region Arm-PCR. A single record per CDR3 protein comes from TCRdb applying MiXCR to the multiplex PCR reads. The repertoire holds under 500,000 distinct CDR3 sequences, with around 20% as singletons. The sequencing here drew on peripheral blood mononuclear cells (PBMCs), taken when the disease was refractory, from a patient treated with antithyroid drugs. These receptors all come from a female donor with Graves disease.

This clonotype was picked up a small number of times. The chain has TRBV20-1 and TRBJ2-7; maybe TRBD2 (6 bases). This CDR3 spans 15 amino acids. CDR1 is DFQATT and CDR2 is SNEGSKA in the germline V gene (reference sequence). The V end was cut by 2 bases, the J end by 1 base, with 15 bases between. CDR3 sequence (DNA): TGCAGTGCTAGATGGCGGGAAGGGGATTCCTACGAGCAGTACTTC. Translated: CSARWREGDSYEQYF.

This clonotype appeared a few times. The V and J genes are TRBV19 and TRBJ1-5; no definite D call. CDR3 length equals 13 residues. Between the trimmed V and J ends, which lost 5 bases and 7 bases, there was a span of 12 bases. Germline CDR1 and CDR2: LNHDA and SQIVND (reference sequence). The CDR3 sequence is CASSPLLAQPQHF. The CDR3 region has the DNA TGTGCCAGTAGTCCTCTTCTCGCCCAGCCCCAGCATTTT.

This clonotype was counted ten times or more. V is TRBV12-3 or TRBV12-4 and J is TRBJ1-1; D remains unclear. The CDR3 has 15 residues. V gave up 4 bases and J gave up 6 bases, with 18 bases separating them. CDR3 amino acids: CASSSDGSLGAEAFF. In DNA, the CDR3 is TGTGCCAGCAGTTCCGACGGTTCCCTTGGGGCTGAAGCTTTCTTT.

The V gene is TRBV11-2, the J gene TRBJ2-1; 14 nucleotides align to TRBD2. With V trimmed by 4 bases and J by 5 bases, 7 bases remained unmatched. Germline CDR1 reads SGHAT; CDR2 reads FQNNGV. The CDR3 sequence is 17 residues long. As DNA, the CDR3 is TGTGCCAGCAGCTCAAGGGTGGGACTAGCGGGGGACAATGAGCAGTTCTTC. This codes for CASSSRVGLAGDNEQFF.

This clonotype was detected only a few times. The chain couples TRBV24-1 to TRBJ1-5; the D is unclear. This CDR3 has 14 residues. Trimming removed 1 base from V and 7 bases from J, with 10 bases in between. CDR1 and CDR2 (germline): KGHDR, SFDVKD. The CDR3 spells CATSDLTSAQPQHF. CDR3 bases: TGTGCCACCAGTGATTTAACGAGCGCCCAGCCCCAGCATTTT.

The table lists this clonotype with many counts. The V call is TRBV28, the J call TRBJ2-2; the D gene is possibly TRBD1 (6 bases). The CDR3 contains 16 residues. Trimming removed 5 bases from V and 0 bases from J, with 13 bases in between. Looked up from germline, CDR1 is MDHEN and CDR2 is SYDVKM. The CDR3 nucleotides are TGTGCCAGCAGTCGAACCGGGACATCGAACACCGGGGAGCTGTTTTTT. As protein: CASSRTGTSNTGELFF.

V and J are TRBV27 and TRBJ2-2; 10 bases are a match to TRBD2. CDR3 size: 14 residues. Germline V gene data show CDR1 as MNHEY and CDR2 as SMNVEV (reference sequence). V gave up 3 bases and J gave up 8 bases; unmatched junction bases: 3. The CDR3 DNA reads as TGTGCCAGCAGTTTGGGACTAGCGATGGGGGAGCTGTTTTTT. It is translated as CASSLGLAMGELFF.

This clonotype was observed a few times. The chain links TRBV5-6 to TRBJ2-5; TRBD2 matches at 12 bases. CDR3 length: 15 amino acids. With 0 bases clipped from V and 6 bases from J, the junction kept 3 bases outside the gene matches. Germline V gives CDR1 SGHDT, CDR2 YYEEEE. CDR3 coding DNA: TGTGCCAGCAGCTTGGTCCTAGCGGGAGGGCAGACCCAGTACTTC. This gives the protein CASSLVLAGGQTQYF.

The rearrangement joins TRBV7-9 to TRBJ2-2, with 11 positions matching TRBD1. V was pared by 1 base and J by 6 bases, with 4 bases of the junction left unmatched. This CDR3 spans 16 amino acids. Germline V CDR1 and CDR2: SEHNR, FQNEAQ (reference sequence). CDR3 residues: CASSLGGTGGSGELFF. Here the CDR3 DNA reads TGTGCCAGCAGCTTAGGAGGGACAGGGGGTTCCGGGGAGCTGTTTTTT.

This clonotype appeared a few times. The V gene is TRBV7-2, the J gene TRBJ2-7, with 8 positions matching TRBD1. With 1 base clipped from V and 6 bases from J, the junction kept 8 bases outside the gene matches. This CDR3 has 15 amino acids. Germline V gene lookup returns CDR1 SGHTA and CDR2 FQGNSA. The CDR3 DNA is TGTGCCAGCAGCTTAGTGGGTGGGACAGGTTCCGAGCAGTACTTC. It is translated as CASSLVGGTGSEQYF. Using reference TRBV7-2 and TRBJ2-7 for the parts outside the CDR3, the full variable domain is GAGVSQSPSNKVTEKGKDVELRCDPISGHTALYWYRQSLGQGLEFLIYFQGNSAPDKSGLPSDRFSAERTGGSVSTLTIQRTQQEDSAVYLCASSLVGGTGSEQYFGPGTRLTVT.

The chain is built from TRBV7-2 and TRBJ1-2; D remains unclear. Germline V gives CDR1 SGHTA, CDR2 FQGNSA. The V end was cut by 5 bases, the J end by 5 bases, with 9 bases between. The CDR3 has 12 residues. CDR3 in DNA: TGTGCCAGCAGCGTAGACACATATGGCTACACCTTC. The encoded protein is CASSVDTYGYTF.

The chain links TRBV9 to TRBJ2-5; TRBD2 might be the D (6 bases). Judging by the DNA end, TRBJ2-7 fits better; the J call may be wrong. CDR1 is SGDLS and CDR2 is YYNGEE in the germline V gene. This CDR3 is built from 13 residues. CDR3 DNA sequence: TGTGCCAGCAGCCTGGGTTGGAGGGACGAGCAGTACTTC. Its translation is CASSLGWRDEQYF.

A note on this clonotype: This could be a read error, since a much larger clone is one nucleotide away. The genes are TRBV28 and TRBJ1-6, with D tentatively TRBD1 (6 bases). This CDR3 has 13 residues. CDR1 is MDHEN and CDR2 is SYDVKM in the germline V gene. In nucleotides, the CDR3 is TGTGCCAGCGTCGGACAGTTCTATTCACCCTTCCACTTT. It yields the protein CASVGQFYSPFHF.

The V call is TRBV5-1, the J call TRBJ2-5; no definite D call. V lost 5 bases to trimming and J lost 5 bases, with 10 bases between them. Germline V gives CDR1 SGHRS, CDR2 YFSETQ. The CDR3 is 12 amino acids. DNA of the CDR3: TGCGCCAGCAGTAGCTTTACGGAGACCCAGTACTTC. It encodes CASSSFTETQYF. The full variable domain, rest sourced from reference TRBV5-1 and TRBJ2-5, is KAGVTQTPRYLIKTRGQQVTLSCSPISGHRSVSWYQQTPGQGLQFLFEYFSETQRNKGNFPGRFSGRQFSNSRSEMNVSTLELGDSALYLCASSSFTETQYFGPGTRLLVL.

This clonotype was seen ten or more times. The rearrangement uses TRBV27 and TRBJ2-5, with a possible D match to TRBD1 (6 bases). The CDR3 runs to 15 residues. Trimming left V 3 bases short and J 5 bases short, with 16 bases between. Looked up from germline, CDR1 is MNHEY and CDR2 is SMNVEV (reference sequence). CDR3 residues: CASSFLGGQGETQYF. In nucleotides, the CDR3 is TGTGCCAGCAGTTTTTTGGGTGGGCAGGGGGAGACCCAGTACTTC.

This clonotype was detected ten times or more. This chain joins TRBV6-1 and TRBJ1-5; no clear D gene. Trimming removed 6 bases at V and 6 bases at J, with 18 bases between. The germline gives CDR1 MNHNS, CDR2 SASEGT. The CDR3 runs to 15 residues. For the CDR3, the DNA is TGTGCCAGCAGGCCAAGTGGCAGCCCAGGTCAGCCCCAGCATTTT. Amino acids: CASRPSGSPGQPQHF.

The chain recombines TRBV2 with TRBJ2-7, with 8 bases aligning to TRBD1. The CDR3 contains 14 residues. The J segment lost 3 bases and the V segment lost 6 bases, leaving 7 bases of the junction unmatched. The germline gives CDR1 SNHLY, CDR2 FYNNEI. The CDR3 is CASRAGTGLYEQYF. The CDR3 DNA reads TGTGCCAGCAGAGCCGGGACAGGCCTCTACGAGCAGTACTTC.

This clonotype was seen at least ten times. The chain employs TRBV7-9 and TRBJ1-4; perhaps TRBD1 as D (6 bases). Between the trimmed V and J ends, which lost 0 bases and 8 bases, there was a span of 16 bases. The CDR3 covers 16 residues. Looked up from germline, CDR1 is SEHNR and CDR2 is FQNEAQ (reference sequence). The DNA for the CDR3 is TGTGCCAGCAGCTTAGCGCGGGTTAGGACAGAGGAAAAACTGTTTTTT. This encodes CASSLARVRTEEKLFF.

This clonotype was detected many times. This chain uses TRBV11-2 with TRBJ2-4; D may be TRBD1 (6 bases). V dropped 7 bases and J dropped 0 bases, with 19 bases sitting between them. CDR1 and CDR2 from the germline V gene are SGHAT and FQNNGV. The CDR3 totals 17 residues. As DNA, the CDR3 is TGTGCCAGCACCGCCCTGGGGACACCGCTAGCCAAAAACATTCAGTACTTC. Encoded protein: CASTALGTPLAKNIQYF.

With regard to this clonotype: Just one base apart from a much larger clone, this may be a read error. The genes are TRBV11-2 and TRBJ2-7; D unresolved. CDR3 length equals 14 residues. Germline assignment: CDR1 SGHAT and CDR2 FQNNGV. The DNA of the CDR3 is TGTGTCAGCAGCTTGTTGACGGTACCCTACGAGCAGTACTTC. Translating gives CVSSLLTVPYEQYF.

The sample holds many counts of this clonotype. The rearrangement joins TRBV28 to TRBJ1-5; D gene unclear. Germline-derived CDR1 and CDR2 are MDHEN and SYDVKM. Trimming took off 5 bases at V and 4 bases at J, with 9 bases between the two ends. There are 13 residues in the CDR3. This CDR3 is CASSEGRNQPQHF. The CDR3 DNA is TGTGCCAGCAGTGAAGGGCGAAATCAGCCCCAGCATTTT.